This is a list of T cell receptor beta chains from one sample in a study of cytotoxic CD8 clonotypes in ibrutinib-treated CLL. Clones were read by immunoSEQ multiplex PCR, and TCRdb kept only the in-frame ones, dropping some. The sample carries around 310,000 clones, about 77% recorded once. The sequencing used PBMCs, collected before ibrutinib treatment. The receptors stem from a human donor with chronic lymphocytic leukemia. Both conserved end residues are part of each CDR3. Fields, in order: CDR3 length, V gene, clone size, D gene, J gene, CDR3 DNA, CDR3 protein. D genes are given only for firm matches. Part of the rows lack a size; the others show once, few, many or a class for expanded clones.

len: 15; v_gene: TRBV11-2; abundance: .; d_gene: TRBD2; j_gene: TRBJ2-7; CDR3nt: TGTGCCAGCAGCTTAGAGGGCGGGGGTCTTATCGAGCAGTACTTC; CDR3aa: CASSLEGGGLIEQYF
len: 16; v_gene: TRBV11-2; abundance: .; d_gene: .; j_gene: TRBJ1-3; CDR3nt: TGTGCCAGCAGCTTAAGGGGCGCGAGTGAAGGAAACACCATATATTTT; CDR3aa: CASSLRGASEGNTIYF
len: 11; v_gene: TRBV20-1; abundance: .; d_gene: TRBD1; j_gene: TRBJ2-7; CDR3nt: TGCAGTGCCCAAACAGGGGGCGCGAAATACTTC; CDR3aa: CSAQTGGAKYF
len: 16; v_gene: TRBV9; abundance: .; d_gene: TRBD1; j_gene: TRBJ1-2; CDR3nt: TGTGCCAGCAGCGAGGGGACCACCGGGACAGTGTATGGCTACACCTTC; CDR3aa: CASSEGTTGTVYGYTF
len: 13; v_gene: TRBV7-3; abundance: once; d_gene: .; j_gene: TRBJ2-5; CDR3nt: TGTGCCAGCAGTGCCGTAGCGCAAGAGACCCAGTACTTC; CDR3aa: CASSAVAQETQYF
len: 13; v_gene: TRBV27; abundance: once; d_gene: .; j_gene: TRBJ1-1; CDR3nt: TGTGCCAGCAAGGTTCACCGGAACACTGAAGCTTTCTTT; CDR3aa: CASKVHRNTEAFF
len: 11; v_gene: TRBV6-5; abundance: .; d_gene: .; j_gene: TRBJ2-7; CDR3nt: TGTGCCAGCAGCCGGGACCGCGAGCAGTACTTC; CDR3aa: CASSRDREQYF
len: 14; v_gene: TRBV10-3; abundance: few; d_gene: TRBD1; j_gene: TRBJ2-5; CDR3nt: TGTGCCATCAGGACGGACAGGTCGGGAGAGACCCAGTACTTC; CDR3aa: CAIRTDRSGETQYF
len: 15; v_gene: TRBV4-3; abundance: .; d_gene: TRBD1; j_gene: TRBJ1-1; CDR3nt: TGCGCCAGCAGCCAAGATGGGGACAGGGCCAATGAAGCTTTCTTT; CDR3aa: CASSQDGDRANEAFF
len: 14; v_gene: TRBV28; abundance: .; d_gene: TRBD1; j_gene: TRBJ1-2; CDR3nt: TGTGCCAGCAGACGGGACAGGGGTGACTATGGCTACACCTTC; CDR3aa: CASRRDRGDYGYTF
len: 15; v_gene: TRBV27; abundance: .; d_gene: TRBD1; j_gene: TRBJ1-2; CDR3nt: TGTGCCAGCAGTGTTACGCCGGGACAGAATAATGGCTACACCTTC; CDR3aa: CASSVTPGQNNGYTF
len: 19; v_gene: TRBV5-6; abundance: .; d_gene: TRBD1; j_gene: TRBJ1-5; CDR3nt: TGTGCCAGCAGCTCGACTACCAGGACAGGGGGCGGGCGTCATCAGCCCCAGCATTTT; CDR3aa: CASSSTTRTGGGRHQPQHF
len: 13; v_gene: TRBV10-2; abundance: .; d_gene: .; j_gene: TRBJ2-5; CDR3nt: TGCGCCAGCAGCCTCGGGCGTCGAGAGACCCAGTACTTC; CDR3aa: CASSLGRRETQYF
len: 14; v_gene: TRBV7-2; abundance: few; d_gene: TRBD2; j_gene: TRBJ2-1; CDR3nt: TGTGCCATCGAAATAGCGGGAGGGCCGTCTCAACACTTCTTC; CDR3aa: CAIEIAGGPSQHFF
len: 14; v_gene: TRBV5-1; abundance: .; d_gene: .; j_gene: TRBJ1-4; CDR3nt: TGCGCCAGCACCCCGGGGGGCGTAAGTGAAAAACTGTTTTTT; CDR3aa: CASTPGGVSEKLFF
len: 18; v_gene: TRBV30; abundance: .; d_gene: TRBD2; j_gene: TRBJ2-3; CDR3nt: TGTGCCTGGAGTGTAGCTTTGGGGCGGGGCGGGAGAACAGATACGCAGTATTTT; CDR3aa: CAWSVALGRGGRTDTQYF
len: 20; v_gene: TRBV18; abundance: .; d_gene: TRBD1; j_gene: TRBJ1-4; CDR3nt: TGTGCCAGCTCGCGTTCACGACCGGGACAGGGGGCCTCAACTAATGAAAAACTGTTTTTT; CDR3aa: CASSRSRPGQGASTNEKLFF
len: 13; v_gene: TRBV7-9; abundance: .; d_gene: TRBD2; j_gene: TRBJ2-1; CDR3nt: TGTGCCAGCAGCGCGGGAGCGGCGCATGAGCAGTTCTTC; CDR3aa: CASSAGAAHEQFF
len: 13; v_gene: TRBV19; abundance: .; d_gene: TRBD1; j_gene: TRBJ1-2; CDR3nt: TGTGCCAGCGCCACCGGACAGGGAGGCGGCTACACCTTC; CDR3aa: CASATGQGGGYTF
len: 15; v_gene: TRBV4-1; abundance: few; d_gene: TRBD1; j_gene: TRBJ1-5; CDR3nt: TGCGCCAGCAGCCAGGCAACAGGGGGAGGTCAGCCCCAGCATTTT; CDR3aa: CASSQATGGGQPQHF
len: 15; v_gene: TRBV4-3; abundance: .; d_gene: .; j_gene: TRBJ2-3; CDR3nt: TGCGCCAGCAGCCAAGAACGGCCAGGTGCAGATACGCAGTATTTT; CDR3aa: CASSQERPGADTQYF
len: 16; v_gene: TRBV28; abundance: .; d_gene: TRBD1; j_gene: TRBJ1-1; CDR3nt: TGTGCCAGCAGTTTACATAGGGGACAGGGGGACACTGAAGCTTTCTTT; CDR3aa: CASSLHRGQGDTEAFF
len: 12; v_gene: TRBV11-2; abundance: .; d_gene: .; j_gene: TRBJ2-5; CDR3nt: TGTGCCAGCAGCTCCACGAGGGAGACCCAGTACTTC; CDR3aa: CASSSTRETQYF
len: 16; v_gene: TRBV27; abundance: .; d_gene: TRBD2; j_gene: TRBJ2-4; CDR3nt: TGTGCCAGCAGCTCCGGCCGGCTAGCGGGAGTGAACATTCAGTACTTC; CDR3aa: CASSSGRLAGVNIQYF
len: 15; v_gene: TRBV7-9; abundance: .; d_gene: .; j_gene: TRBJ2-5; CDR3nt: TGTGCCAGCAGCTTAGCCCGGGGGGCCGGAGAGACCCAGTACTTC; CDR3aa: CASSLARGAGETQYF
len: 15; v_gene: TRBV5-4; abundance: few; d_gene: TRBD1; j_gene: TRBJ1-4; CDR3nt: TGTGCCAGCAGACGAGCCGGGACAGGGGATGAAAAACTGTTTTTT; CDR3aa: CASRRAGTGDEKLFF
len: 13; v_gene: TRBV30; abundance: .; d_gene: .; j_gene: TRBJ1-3; CDR3nt: TGTGCCTGGAATTCAGGGAATGGAAACACCATATATTTT; CDR3aa: CAWNSGNGNTIYF
len: 15; v_gene: TRBV4-3; abundance: .; d_gene: .; j_gene: TRBJ1-5; CDR3nt: TGCGCCAGCAGCCAAGATTCCAGGAGCAATCAGCCCCAGCATTTT; CDR3aa: CASSQDSRSNQPQHF
len: 14; v_gene: TRBV9; abundance: .; d_gene: .; j_gene: TRBJ1-4; CDR3nt: TGTGCCAGCAGCGTAGAGATCGGAGATGAAAAACTGTTTTTT; CDR3aa: CASSVEIGDEKLFF
len: 15; v_gene: TRBV6-1; abundance: .; d_gene: .; j_gene: TRBJ1-1; CDR3nt: TGTGCCAGCAGTGAAGTGGGTGGGGAGGGCACTGAAGCTTTCTTT; CDR3aa: CASSEVGGEGTEAFF
len: 17; v_gene: TRBV4-2; abundance: .; d_gene: .; j_gene: TRBJ2-6; CDR3nt: TGTGCCAGCACCCCACCCCCACCTAGCTCGAGAGCCAACGTCCTGACTTTC; CDR3aa: CASTPPPPSSRANVLTF